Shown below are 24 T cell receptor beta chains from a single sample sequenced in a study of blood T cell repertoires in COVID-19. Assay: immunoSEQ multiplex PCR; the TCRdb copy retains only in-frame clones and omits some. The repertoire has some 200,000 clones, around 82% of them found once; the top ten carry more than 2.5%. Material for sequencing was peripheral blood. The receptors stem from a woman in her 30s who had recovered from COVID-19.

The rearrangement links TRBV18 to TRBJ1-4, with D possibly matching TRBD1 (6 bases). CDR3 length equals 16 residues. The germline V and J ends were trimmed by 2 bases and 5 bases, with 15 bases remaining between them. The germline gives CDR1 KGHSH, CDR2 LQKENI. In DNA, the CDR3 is TGTGCCAGCTCACCAGTGGTGGGGACACGGAATGAAAAACTGTTTTTT. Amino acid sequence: CASSPVVGTRNEKLFF.

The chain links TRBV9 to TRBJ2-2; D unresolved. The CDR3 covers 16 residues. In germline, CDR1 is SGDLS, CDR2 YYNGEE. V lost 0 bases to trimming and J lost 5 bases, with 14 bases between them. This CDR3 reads CASSVAARSKTGELFF. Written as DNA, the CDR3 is TGTGCCAGCAGCGTAGCGGCTAGGTCTAAGACCGGGGAGCTGTTTTTT.

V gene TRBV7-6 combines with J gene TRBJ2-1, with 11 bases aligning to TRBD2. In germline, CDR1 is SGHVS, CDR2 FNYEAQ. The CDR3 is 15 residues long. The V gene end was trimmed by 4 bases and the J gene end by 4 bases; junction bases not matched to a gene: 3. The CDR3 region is CASSSGLAAYNEQFF. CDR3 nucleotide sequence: TGTGCCAGCAGCTCGGGACTAGCGGCGTACAATGAGCAGTTCTTC.

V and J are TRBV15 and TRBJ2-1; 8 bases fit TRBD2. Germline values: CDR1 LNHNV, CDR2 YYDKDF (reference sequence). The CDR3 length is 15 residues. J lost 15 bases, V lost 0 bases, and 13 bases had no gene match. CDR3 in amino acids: CATSRDSSGAGDAFF. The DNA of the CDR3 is TGTGCCACCAGCAGAGATAGCTCGGGAGCGGGAGATGCGTTCTTC. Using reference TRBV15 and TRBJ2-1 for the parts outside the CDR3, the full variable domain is DAMVIQNPRYQVTQFGKPVTLSCSQTLNHNVMYWYQQKSSQAPKLLFHYYDKDFNNEADTPDNFQSRRPNTSFCFLDIRSPGLGDTAMYLCATSRDSSGAGDAFFGPGTRLTVL.

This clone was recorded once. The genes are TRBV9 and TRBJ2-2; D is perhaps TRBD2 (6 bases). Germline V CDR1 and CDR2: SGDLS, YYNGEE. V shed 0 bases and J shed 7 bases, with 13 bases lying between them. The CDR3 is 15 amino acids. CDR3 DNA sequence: TGTGCCAGCAGCGTAGGCCGACTAGTGGGCGGGGAGCTGTTTTTT. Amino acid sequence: CASSVGRLVGGELFF. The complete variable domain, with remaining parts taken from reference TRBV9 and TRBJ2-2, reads DSGVTQTPKHLITATGQRVTLRCSPRSGDLSVYWYQQSLDQGLQFLIQYYNGEERAKGNILERFSAQQFPDLHSELNLSSLELGDSALYFCASSVGRLVGGELFFGEGSRLTVL.

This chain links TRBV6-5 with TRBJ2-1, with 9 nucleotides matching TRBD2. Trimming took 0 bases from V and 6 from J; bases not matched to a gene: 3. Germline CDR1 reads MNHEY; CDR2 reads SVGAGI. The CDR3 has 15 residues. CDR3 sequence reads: CASSYSAGGPNEQFF. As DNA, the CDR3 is TGTGCCAGCAGTTACTCGGCGGGGGGGCCCAATGAGCAGTTCTTC.

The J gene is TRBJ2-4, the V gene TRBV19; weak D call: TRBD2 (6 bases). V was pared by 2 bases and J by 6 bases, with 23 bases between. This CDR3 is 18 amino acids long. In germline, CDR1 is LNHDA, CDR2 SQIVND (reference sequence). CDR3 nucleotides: TGTGCCAGTAGTATACGAACCGACGGCCCAGCGCGGGGAAACATTCAGTACTTC. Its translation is CASSIRTDGPARGNIQYF. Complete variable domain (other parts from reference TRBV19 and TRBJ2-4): DGGITQSPKYLFRKEGQNVTLSCEQNLNHDAMYWYRQDPGQGLRLIYYSQIVNDFQKGDIAEGYSVSREKKESFPLTVTSAQKNPTAFYLCASSIRTDGPARGNIQYFGAGTRLSVL.

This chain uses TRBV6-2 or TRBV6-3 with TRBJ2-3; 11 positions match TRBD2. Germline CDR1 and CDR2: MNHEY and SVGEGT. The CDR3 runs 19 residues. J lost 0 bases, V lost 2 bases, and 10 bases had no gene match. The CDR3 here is CASSYNPRGTSGSTDTQYF. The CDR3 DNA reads TGTGCCAGCAGTTACAACCCCAGGGGGACTAGCGGTAGCACAGATACGCAGTATTTT.

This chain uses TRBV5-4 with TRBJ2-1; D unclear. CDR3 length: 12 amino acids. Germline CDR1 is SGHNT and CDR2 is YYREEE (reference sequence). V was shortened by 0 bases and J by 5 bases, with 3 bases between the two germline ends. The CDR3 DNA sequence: TGTGCCAGCAGCTTGGATAACAATGAGCAGTTCTTC. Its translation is CASSLDNNEQFF.

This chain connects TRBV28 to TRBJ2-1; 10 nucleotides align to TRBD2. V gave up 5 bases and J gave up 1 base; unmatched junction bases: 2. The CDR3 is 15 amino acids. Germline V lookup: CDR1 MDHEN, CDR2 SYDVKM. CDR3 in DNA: TGTGCCAGCAGTCAAGCGGGAGGGTCCTACAATGAGCAGTTCTTC. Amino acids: CASSQAGGSYNEQFF.

Here the CDR3 reads CASSDGIGYTF. The CDR3 nucleotides are TGTGCCAGCAGTGACGGGATTGGCTACACCTTC. The V and J genes are TRBV2 and TRBJ1-2; D is uncertain. The germline V and J ends were trimmed by 3 bases and 7 bases, with 6 bases remaining between them. The CDR3 runs to 11 residues. Per the germline V gene, CDR1 is SNHLY and CDR2 is FYNNEI.

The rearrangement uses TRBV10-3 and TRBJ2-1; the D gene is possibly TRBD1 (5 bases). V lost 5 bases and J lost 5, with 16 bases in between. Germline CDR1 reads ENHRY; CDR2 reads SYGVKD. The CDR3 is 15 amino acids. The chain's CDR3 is CAISNHPQEHNEQFF. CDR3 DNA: TGTGCCATCAGTAACCATCCACAGGAACACAATGAGCAGTTCTTC.

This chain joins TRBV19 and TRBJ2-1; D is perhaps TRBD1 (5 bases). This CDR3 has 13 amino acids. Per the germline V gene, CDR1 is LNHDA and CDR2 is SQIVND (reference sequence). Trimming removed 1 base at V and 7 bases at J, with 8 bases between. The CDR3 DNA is TGTGCCAGTAGTATAGGGGCAGGGAATGAGCAGTTCTTC. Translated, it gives CASSIGAGNEQFF.

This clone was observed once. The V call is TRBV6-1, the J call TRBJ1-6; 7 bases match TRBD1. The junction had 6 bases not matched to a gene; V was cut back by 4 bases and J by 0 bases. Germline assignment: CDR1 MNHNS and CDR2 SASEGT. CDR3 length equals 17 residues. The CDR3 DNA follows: TGTGCCAGCAGTGCATGGGACAGCCTCTCCTATAATTCACCCCTCCACTTT. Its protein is CASSAWDSLSYNSPLHF.

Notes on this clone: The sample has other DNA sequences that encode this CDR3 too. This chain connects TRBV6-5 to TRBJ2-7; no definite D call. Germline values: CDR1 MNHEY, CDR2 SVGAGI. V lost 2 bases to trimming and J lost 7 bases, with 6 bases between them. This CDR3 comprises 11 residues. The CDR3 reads CASSYRGEQYF. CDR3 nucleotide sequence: TGTGCCAGCAGTTACCGAGGAGAGCAGTACTTC.

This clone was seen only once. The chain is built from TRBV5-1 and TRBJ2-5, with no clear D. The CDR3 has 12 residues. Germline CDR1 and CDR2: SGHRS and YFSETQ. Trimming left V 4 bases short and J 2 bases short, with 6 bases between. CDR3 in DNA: TGCGCCAGCAGCCACCAGCAAGAGACCCAGTACTTC. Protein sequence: CASSHQQETQYF.

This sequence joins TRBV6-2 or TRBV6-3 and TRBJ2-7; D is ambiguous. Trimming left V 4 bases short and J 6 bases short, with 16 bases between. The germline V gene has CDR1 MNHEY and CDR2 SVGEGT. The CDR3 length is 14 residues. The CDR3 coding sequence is TGTGCCAGCAGTTTTTACAGTCTTTTTGGCGAGCAGTACTTC. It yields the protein CASSFYSLFGEQYF.

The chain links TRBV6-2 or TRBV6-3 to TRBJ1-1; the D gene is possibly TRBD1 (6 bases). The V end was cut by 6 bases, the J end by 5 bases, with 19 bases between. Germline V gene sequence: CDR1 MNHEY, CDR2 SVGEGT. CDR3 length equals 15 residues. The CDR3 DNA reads TGTGCCAGCAGCCCTATAGAACAGGGAAGGACTGAAGCTTTCTTT. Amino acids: CASSPIEQGRTEAFF.

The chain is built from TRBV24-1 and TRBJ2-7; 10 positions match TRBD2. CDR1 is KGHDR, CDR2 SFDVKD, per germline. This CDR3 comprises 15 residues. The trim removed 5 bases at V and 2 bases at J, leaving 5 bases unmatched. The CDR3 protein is CATSAGTSDAYEQYF. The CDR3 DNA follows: TGTGCCACCAGTGCCGGGACTAGCGATGCCTACGAGCAGTACTTC.

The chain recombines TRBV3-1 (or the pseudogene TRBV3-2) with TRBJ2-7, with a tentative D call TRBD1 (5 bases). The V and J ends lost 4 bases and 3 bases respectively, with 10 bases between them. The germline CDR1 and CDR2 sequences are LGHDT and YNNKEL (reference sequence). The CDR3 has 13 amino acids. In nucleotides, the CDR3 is TGTGCCAGCAGCCTTTACAGGAGCTACGAGCAGTACTTC. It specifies CASSLYRSYEQYF.

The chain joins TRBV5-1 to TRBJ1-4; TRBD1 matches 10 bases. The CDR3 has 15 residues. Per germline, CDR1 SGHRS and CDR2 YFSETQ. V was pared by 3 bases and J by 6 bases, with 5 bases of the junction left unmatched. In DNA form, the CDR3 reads TGCGCCAGCAGCTGGGTTGGGACAGGGGATGAAAAACTGTTTTTT. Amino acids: CASSWVGTGDEKLFF.

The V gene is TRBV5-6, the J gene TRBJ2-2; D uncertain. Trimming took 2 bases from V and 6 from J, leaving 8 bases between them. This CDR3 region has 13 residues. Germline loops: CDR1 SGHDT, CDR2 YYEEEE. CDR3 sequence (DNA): TGTGCCAGCAGCTTCGAGTGGTCCGGGGAGCTGTTTTTT. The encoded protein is CASSFEWSGELFF.

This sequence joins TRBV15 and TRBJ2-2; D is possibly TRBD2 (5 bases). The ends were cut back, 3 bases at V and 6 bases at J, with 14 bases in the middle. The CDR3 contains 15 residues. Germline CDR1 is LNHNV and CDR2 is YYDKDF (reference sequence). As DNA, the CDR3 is TGTGCCACCAGCAGGGAAGACTCAGCGGCCGGGGAGCTGTTTTTT. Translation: CATSREDSAAGELFF.

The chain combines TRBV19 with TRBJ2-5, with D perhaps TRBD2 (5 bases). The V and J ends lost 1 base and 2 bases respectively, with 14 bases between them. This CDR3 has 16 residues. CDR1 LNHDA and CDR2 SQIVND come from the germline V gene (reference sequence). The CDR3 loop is CASSIGTAEGQETQYF. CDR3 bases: TGTGCCAGTAGTATAGGCACAGCGGAAGGGCAAGAGACCCAGTACTTC.